A selection of T cell receptor beta chains follows, all from one sample in a study of CD8 T cells in Susac syndrome. Each CDR3 protein is one row after TCRdb ran MiXCR on the immunoSEQ multiplex PCR reads. This sample has around 200,000 distinct CDR3 sequences, with 95% found just once. Material for sequencing was CD4+ T cells from PBMCs. All receptors come from a human donor with multiple sclerosis. Both conserved end residues are part of each CDR3. D genes are given only for firm matches. Clone size is given for some rows only: seen once, a few or many times, or a class if the clone is expanded.

J: TRBJ2-5; V: TRBV18; size: few; D: .; CDR3: CASSRGGEETQYF; DNA: TGTGCCAGCTCACGTGGGGGTGAAGAGACCCAGTACTTC
J: TRBJ2-7; V: TRBV5-1; size: .; D: .; CDR3: CASSLSQGYEQYF; DNA: TGCGCCAGCAGCTTGTCACAGGGCTACGAGCAGTACTTC
J: TRBJ1-1; V: TRBV6-1; size: .; D: .; CDR3: CASSERADTEAFF; DNA: TGTGCCAGCAGTGAACGGGCTGACACTGAAGCTTTCTTT
J: TRBJ2-3; V: TRBV29-1; size: .; D: TRBD2; CDR3: CSVGLAGGYGTTDTQYF; DNA: TGCAGCGTGGGACTAGCGGGGGGATATGGCACCACAGATACGCAGTATTTT
J: TRBJ2-1; V: TRBV9; size: .; D: .; CDR3: CASSVGIGEQFF; DNA: TGTGCCAGCAGCGTAGGAATCGGGGAGCAGTTCTTC
J: TRBJ1-1; V: TRBV10-3; size: .; D: .; CDR3: CAISPADNTEAFF; DNA: TGTGCCATCAGCCCAGCCGATAACACTGAAGCTTTCTTT
J: TRBJ2-7; V: TRBV30; size: few; D: .; CDR3: CAWSSGPYEQYF; DNA: TGTGCCTGGAGTTCGGGCCCCTACGAGCAGTACTTC
J: TRBJ1-2; V: TRBV30; size: once; D: .; CDR3: CAWSGSGVGYTF; DNA: TGTGCCTGGAGTGGGAGCGGGGTCGGCTACACCTTC
J: TRBJ2-5; V: TRBV7-2; size: .; D: .; CDR3: CASSLHPRGETQYF; DNA: TGTGCCAGCAGCCTCCATCCGCGAGGGGAGACCCAGTACTTC
J: TRBJ1-2; V: TRBV12-3/TRBV12-4; size: once; D: .; CDR3: CASSLSGTRGYTF; DNA: TGTGCCAGCAGTTTATCGGGGACACGAGGCTACACCTTC
J: TRBJ2-1; V: TRBV2; size: .; D: .; CDR3: CASTRGPGEQFF; DNA: TGTGCCAGCACGCGGGGGCCAGGGGAGCAGTTCTTC
J: TRBJ2-1; V: TRBV11-3; size: .; D: .; CDR3: CASSLDSPYNEQFF; DNA: TGTGCCAGCAGCTTAGATTCACCATACAATGAGCAGTTCTTC
J: TRBJ2-4; V: TRBV12-3/TRBV12-4; size: once; D: .; CDR3: CASSSSAGNIQYF; DNA: TGTGCCAGCAGCTCATCCGCGGGAAACATTCAGTACTTC
J: TRBJ1-1; V: TRBV29-1; size: .; D: .; CDR3: CSGDEAFF; DNA: TGCAGCGGAGATGAAGCTTTCTTT
J: TRBJ2-6; V: TRBV28; size: .; D: .; CDR3: CASSWSASGANVLTF; DNA: TGTGCCAGCAGTTGGTCGGCCTCTGGGGCCAACGTCCTGACTTTC
J: TRBJ2-2; V: TRBV6-1; size: .; D: .; CDR3: CASVRDSGELFF; DNA: TGTGCCAGCGTGAGGGACTCGGGGGAGCTGTTTTTT
J: TRBJ2-7; V: TRBV6-1; size: .; D: .; CDR3: CASSPATRQAAYEQYF; DNA: TGTGCCAGCAGCCCCGCGACAAGGCAGGCCGCCTACGAGCAGTACTTC
J: TRBJ2-5; V: TRBV10-3; size: .; D: .; CDR3: CAISGGSEETQYF; DNA: TGTGCCATCAGTGGGGGGTCCGAAGAGACCCAGTACTTC
J: TRBJ2-1; V: TRBV6-1; size: .; D: .; CDR3: CASTPWGGGEQFF; DNA: TGTGCCAGCACCCCGTGGGGGGGCGGTGAGCAGTTCTTC
J: TRBJ1-4; V: TRBV25-1; size: once; D: TRBD1; CDR3: CATGRDRGEKLFF; DNA: TGTGCCACTGGTAGGGACAGGGGTGAAAAACTGTTTTTT
J: TRBJ1-1; V: TRBV27; size: .; D: TRBD1; CDR3: CASTNRGAGTEAFF; DNA: TGTGCCAGCACCAACAGGGGGGCGGGCACTGAAGCTTTCTTT
J: TRBJ1-5; V: TRBV12-3/TRBV12-4; size: .; D: TRBD1; CDR3: CASSFGQGSQPQHF; DNA: TGTGCCAGCAGTTTCGGACAGGGGAGTCAGCCCCAGCATTTT
J: TRBJ1-2; V: TRBV20-1; size: .; D: .; CDR3: CSASANSQGPYGYTF; DNA: TGCAGTGCTAGTGCCAATTCTCAGGGTCCCTATGGCTACACCTTC
J: TRBJ2-1; V: TRBV29-1; size: .; D: .; CDR3: CSVLTDDYNEQFF; DNA: TGCAGCGTTCTAACTGACGATTACAATGAGCAGTTCTTC
J: TRBJ2-5; V: TRBV3-1; size: .; D: TRBD1; CDR3: CASSPGQPETQYF; DNA: TGTGCCAGCAGCCCGGGACAGCCCGAGACCCAGTACTTC
J: TRBJ2-5; V: TRBV5-1; size: .; D: TRBD2; CDR3: CASTSGGSIQETQYF; DNA: TGCGCCAGCACCAGCGGGGGGAGTATACAGGAGACCCAGTACTTC